This TCR beta chain originates from a study of blood T cell repertoires in COVID-19. This clone came up a few times. CDR1 is GTSNPN and CDR2 is SVGIG in the germline V gene (reference sequence). Losses at the gene ends were 5 bases for V and 9 bases for J; bases not matched to a gene: 8. The CDR3 is made up of 14 amino acids. Original handling: Nucleated cell counts were estimated from reference gene primer amplification. The data were produced by immunoSEQ multiplex PCR, yet TCRdb's version contains in-frame clones alone and is incomplete. D and trimming come from the DNA, and the V and J calls and clone size come from that table. The profile shows roughly 140,000 clones, under 85% of them singletons.

The sequence derives from a human donor in a cohort sampled during active COVID-19. Sequenced material: peripheral blood. The chain has TRBV30 and TRBJ1-6; 9 bases match TRBD1. CDR3: CAWGTGTGPSPLHF. In DNA form, the CDR3 reads TGTGCCTGGGGTACCGGGACAGGGCCTTCACCCCTCCACTTT. Full variable domain (remainder filled in from reference TRBV30 and TRBJ1-6): SQTIHQWPATLVQPVGSPLSLECTVEGTSNPNLYWYRQAAGRGLQLLFYSVGIGQISSEVPQNLSASRPQDRQFILSSKKLLLSDSGFYLCAWGTGTGPSPLHFGNGTRLTVT.